The rows below give T cell receptor beta chains drawn from one sample of a study of T cells in Graves' hyperthyroidism and ophthalmopathy. One entry per CDR3 protein, called by TCRdb with MiXCR from the multiplex PCR reads. The sample lists 550,000 to 700,000 distinct CDR3 sequences, 46% seen once, with 15% to 20% in the top ten. Material: peripheral blood or thyroid tissue (not recorded which). These receptors were taken from an adult woman with Graves' disease, either hyperthyroidism or ophthalmopathy (not recorded which). Both conserved end residues are part of each CDR3. D genes are given only for firm matches. Clone size is given for some rows only: seen once, a few or many times, or a class if the clone is expanded.

>TRBV7-7|TRBJ2-5|.|TRBD2
TGTGCTAGCAGCTTAATCGTTAGCGGGAGTCGAGAGACCCAGTACTTC
CASSLIVSGSRETQYF
>TRBV2|TRBJ1-6|.|.
TGTGCCAGCTGTAAGGAAGGACCCCCGATGGGTTCACCCCTCCACTTT
CASCKEGPPMGSPLHF
>TRBV5-1|TRBJ1-6|many|.
TGCGCCAGCAGCTTGCGGGGGGACTATAATTCACCCCTCCACTTT
CASSLRGDYNSPLHF
>TRBV5-1|TRBJ1-2|.|.
TGCGCCAGCAGCCAGGTACCCGTCTATGGCTACACCTTC
CASSQVPVYGYTF
>TRBV28|TRBJ1-4|many|.
TGTGCCAGCAGTTACTCCTGGGGGGGAGCAACTAATGAAAAACTGTTTTTT
CASSYSWGGATNEKLFF
>TRBV4-1|TRBJ1-3|many|.
TGCGCCAGCAGAGCGTCAAACACCATATATTTT
CASRASNTIYF
>TRBV7-8|TRBJ2-5|once|TRBD2
TGTGCCAGCAGCTTAAGAGGGAGGGGCCAAGAGACCCAGTACTTC
CASSLRGRGQETQYF
>TRBV15|TRBJ2-2|.|.
TGTGCCACCAGCTGGGCAGCGGACACCGGGGAGCTGTTTTTT
CATSWAADTGELFF
>TRBV7-9|TRBJ2-2|.|.
TGTGCCAGCAGTTTCGCGGGAACCGCAGGCGGCGGGGAGCTGTTTTTT
CASSFAGTAGGGELFF
>TRBV29-1|TRBJ1-1|.|.
TGCAGCGTTGAAGATCCGGTCGGTGTGAACACTGAAGCTTTCTTT
CSVEDPVGVNTEAFF
>TRBV10-3|TRBJ2-2|.|.
TGTGCCATCAGTGGTTCCGGGGAGCTGTTTTTT
CAISGSGELFF
>TRBV6-5|TRBJ1-4|many|.
TGTGCCAGCAGTGACTCGGTGGGAAGCGAAAAACTGTTTTTT
CASSDSVGSEKLFF
>TRBV20-1|TRBJ2-7|few|TRBD2
TGCAGTGCTAGAGATGAAAAGCGGGGTGGGCGGGAACTCCTCTACGAGCAGTACTTC
CSARDEKRGGRELLYEQYF
>TRBV10-3|TRBJ2-5|many|TRBD1
TGTGCCATCAGGGGACAGGGGATGATGGAGACCCAGTACTTC
CAIRGQGMMETQYF
>TRBV6-1|TRBJ2-7|.|TRBD2
TGTGCCAGCAGCCCCATCTTCGGAGCGGGAGGCAAGCAGTACTTC
CASSPIFGAGGKQYF
>TRBV6-5|TRBJ1-6|many|.
TGTGCCAGCAGTGCCGGGGGTTCACCCCTCCACTTT
CASSAGGSPLHF
>TRBV7-9|TRBJ2-2|many|TRBD2
TGTGCCAGCAGCTCTCTAGCGGGAGCTGGCGGGGAGCTGTTTTTT
CASSSLAGAGGELFF
>TRBV20-1|TRBJ2-2|.|.
TGCAGTGCTAGAACGGGGTATGGGAACACCGGGGAGCTGTTTTTT
CSARTGYGNTGELFF
>TRBV5-5|TRBJ2-2|.|TRBD1
TGTGCCAGCAGCCTCCGGGACAGGGGGCGTTTT
CASSLRDRGRF
>TRBV24-1|TRBJ1-2|few|.
TGTGCCACCAGTGATTTGAGTGGCTACACCTTC
CATSDLSGYTF
>TRBV5-6|TRBJ2-3|.|TRBD2
TGTGCCAGCAGCTTGTTGCTAGCGGCCACAGATACGCAGTATTTT
CASSLLLAATDTQYF
>TRBV7-3|TRBJ2-5|many|TRBD2
TGTGCCAGCAGCTCGGGCCGAGGTGTAGCGGGAGATATGGAGACCCAGTACTTC
CASSSGRGVAGDMETQYF
>TRBV2|TRBJ2-7|many|TRBD2
TGTGCCAGCAGGGGACTAGCGGGAGGCTACGAGCAGTACTTC
CASRGLAGGYEQYF
>TRBV10-2|TRBJ2-2|many|TRBD2
TGCGCCAGCCGGCTAGCGGGAAACACCGGGGAGCTGTTTTTT
CASRLAGNTGELFF
>TRBV10-2|TRBJ1-2|.|.
TGCGCCAGCAGCTCACAGGGACACGGTGGCTACACCTTC
CASSSQGHGGYTF
>TRBV12-3/TRBV12-4|TRBJ2-7|.|.
TGTGCCAGCAGTGAAGCATTAAGCTCCTACGAGCACTACTTC
CASSEALSSYEHYF
>TRBV19|TRBJ1-1|many|.
TGTGCCAGTACCCTCGACACCCTGAACACTGAAGCTTTCTTT
CASTLDTLNTEAFF
>TRBV7-2|TRBJ2-7|few|TRBD1
TGTGCCAGCAGCCCAGGACAGGCCTCGCTCTACGAGCAGTACTTC
CASSPGQASLYEQYF
>TRBV29-1|TRBJ1-2|.|.
TGCAGCGTTGGGGGGGGGCATGGCTACACCTTC
CSVGGGHGYTF
>TRBV12-3/TRBV12-4|TRBJ1-2|many|TRBD1
TGTGCCGGACGGGATCCAGGGGGCTATGGCTACACCTTC
CAGRDPGGYGYTF
>TRBV15|TRBJ1-2|.|.
TGTGCCACCAGCCCTAGCGGGGATACCTACACCTTC
CATSPSGDTYTF
>TRBV27|TRBJ1-4|.|.
TGTGCCAGCAGTTTCTCGGGGGCTGCAACTAATGAAAAACTGTTTTTT
CASSFSGAATNEKLFF
>TRBV6-6|TRBJ2-2|.|TRBD2
TGTGCCAGCAGGACCGGGGGGGAAGCGAAGCTGTTTTTT
CASRTGGEAKLFF
>TRBV4-2|TRBJ2-2|few|.
TGTGCCAGCAGACTCACTAGTCCGATGAACACCGGGGAGCTGTTTTTT
CASRLTSPMNTGELFF
>TRBV6-1|TRBJ1-5|many|.
TGTGCCAGCAGGGGGGGCCACCTGGGGGATCAGCCCCAGCATTTT
CASRGGHLGDQPQHF
>TRBV15|TRBJ1-2|many|TRBD1
TGTGCCACCAGCAGAGCGACAGGGGGCCACACCTTC
CATSRATGGHTF
>TRBV20-1|TRBJ2-5|many|TRBD2
TGCAGTGCCGGGAGACTAGCGAGTCGAGAGACCCAGTACTTC
CSAGRLASRETQYF
>TRBV7-8|TRBJ1-5|.|TRBD1
TGTGCCAGCAGCCGCAGGGGGACACTTGATCAGCCCCAGCATTTT
CASSRRGTLDQPQHF
>TRBV12-3/TRBV12-4|TRBJ1-5|many|.
TGTGCCAGCACCATGATGGTAAATCAGCCCCAGCATTTT
CASTMMVNQPQHF
>TRBV2|TRBJ2-7|many|TRBD1
TGTGCCAGCAGTTCCGGACAGGACGAGCAGTACTTC
CASSSGQDEQYF
>TRBV5-1|TRBJ2-7|once|TRBD2
TGCGCCAGCAGCTTGGCCAGCGGGGGCGGGTACGAGCAGTACTTC
CASSLASGGGYEQYF
>TRBV14|TRBJ2-5|few|.
TGTGCCAGCAGCACCGGCACGAGAACCCAGTACTTC
CASSTGTRTQYF
>TRBV25-1|TRBJ1-6|many|.
TGTGCCAGCAGTGAGCCTCCGACCCATGGAAATTCACCCCTCCACTTT
CASSEPPTHGNSPLHF
>TRBV24-1|TRBJ2-5|many|.
TGTGCCACCAGTGACCCAGGACAGAATCAAGAGACCCAGTACTTC
CATSDPGQNQETQYF
>TRBV7-2|TRBJ2-7|many|.
TGTGCCAGCAGCATGGACTTCTACGAGCAGTACTTC
CASSMDFYEQYF
>TRBV5-1|TRBJ2-6|.|.
TGCGCCAGCAAGCCTCCAGGGGCCAACGTCCTGACTTTC
CASKPPGANVLTF
>TRBV5-1|TRBJ2-2|many|.
TGCGCCAGCAGCTTGGGAGTCCGGGAGCTGTTTTTT
CASSLGVRELFF
>TRBV28|TRBJ1-2|few|.
TGTGCCAGCAGGCCAAATCAGAGCTATGGCTACACCTTC
CASRPNQSYGYTF
>TRBV12-3/TRBV12-4|TRBJ1-2|many|.
TGTGCCAGTAGATTGGAGGGGGGATCGGAGGGCTACACCTTC
CASRLEGGSEGYTF